The T cell receptor beta chain described here comes from a study of cytomegalovirus exposure and HLA in healthy donors. The wider study: Across almost 400 genotyped donors, around 82% landed in the Caucasian-associated ancestry cluster. Points from the study as a whole: Overall, under 200 TCR beta chains were annotated as cytomegalovirus-associated. On later analysis, the bulk of CMV-associated TCR beta chains appeared to be HLA-restricted. Available immune exposure information was restricted to CMV serostatus only.

The PCR used 60 Vbeta and 13 Jbeta primers. Here immunoSEQ multiplex PCR was the method, and the copy in TCRdb shows in-frame clones only, minus some. This listing includes around 100,000 clones. On this clone: Its specificity is unknown.

J was trimmed by 3 bases and V by 1 base; bases with no gene match: 4. Germline CDR1 and CDR2: MGHRA and YSYEKL. The CDR3 runs 15 residues. The receptor's source is a man in his forties in good health and CMV-seropositive. The chain is built from TRBV4-1 and TRBJ2-5, with 8 nucleotides matching TRBD2. Sequenced sample: PBMCs. CDR3 sequence: CASSQGTSGKETQYF. CDR3 coding DNA: TGCGCCAGCAGCCAAGGAACTAGCGGAAAAGAGACCCAGTACTTC.